This TCR beta chain was found in a study of control samples from healthy donors and cancer patients. This CDR3 contains 16 residues. The J segment lost 7 bases and the V segment lost 0 bases, leaving 8 bases of the junction unmatched. Germline V CDR1 and CDR2: WNHNN, SYGVQD (reference sequence). TCRdb's copy holds only in-frame clones and misses some; the assay was immunoSEQ multiplex PCR. The repertoire holds about 130,000 clones, with 75% to 95% as singletons. The TCR comes from a young man in good health. Sample: blood. The rearrangement uses TRBV10-1 and TRBJ2-5, with 10 positions matching TRBD2. The CDR3 protein is CASSESISGRFGTQYF. CDR3 DNA sequence: TGCGCCAGCAGTGAGTCGATTAGCGGGAGGTTCGGGACCCAGTACTTC.